A selection of T cell receptor beta chains follows, all from one sample in a study of blood T cell repertoires in COVID-19. The assay was immunoSEQ multiplex PCR, and TCRdb's table has in-frame clones only and misses some. Among 450,000 to 500,000 clones, about nine tenths were seen once, and the ten largest hold 6.5% to 8.5%. Material: PBMCs or T cells enriched from blood (not recorded which). These receptors were obtained from a woman aged 55-69 years who had recovered from COVID-19. CDR3s include the opening cysteine and the closing phenylalanine or tryptophan. The order of the fields is clone size, J gene, D gene, CDR3 length, V gene, CDR3 DNA, CDR3 protein. D genes are given only for firm matches. Expanded clones get a size class; other rows say once, few or many, or leave the size out.

NA	TRBJ2-2	TRBD1	18	TRBV11-2	TGTGCCAGCAGCCGCGGACCGAAACAGGGGCGGGACACCGGGGAGCTGTTTTTT	CASSRGPKQGRDTGELFF
NA	TRBJ2-1	TRBD1	16	TRBV3-1/TRBV3-2	TGTGCCAGCAGCCCTGTCCAGGGGGACAACTCGCTTGAGCAGTTCTTC	CASSPVQGDNSLEQFF
NA	TRBJ2-1	TRBD2	15	TRBV6-4	TGTGCCAGCAGTACGGGGACTAGCGGGGACAATGAGCAGTTCTTC	CASSTGTSGDNEQFF
NA	TRBJ2-1	TRBD2	19	TRBV2	TGTGCCAGCAGTGACCTCGGGACTAGCGGATCGAGCTCCTACAATGAGCAGTTCTTC	CASSDLGTSGSSSYNEQFF
NA	TRBJ1-2	TRBD1	14	TRBV7-9	TGTGCCAGCAGCTTAACTGGGGACAGGGGGCTTTACACCTTC	CASSLTGDRGLYTF
NA	TRBJ2-1	TRBD2	11	TRBV20-1	TGCAGTGCAAATCGCGGGGGTGAGCAGTTCTTC	CSANRGGEQFF
NA	TRBJ1-1	NA	14	TRBV9	TGTGCCAGCAGCCGGGGGGACTCGGAGACTGAAGCTTTCTTT	CASSRGDSETEAFF
NA	TRBJ1-2	TRBD1	13	TRBV7-9	TGTGCCAGCAGCCTATCGACAGGGACGGGCTACACCTTC	CASSLSTGTGYTF
NA	TRBJ2-6	TRBD1	16	TRBV2	TGTGCCAGCTCGGGGACAGGATTCTCTGGGGCCAACGTCCTGACTTTC	CASSGTGFSGANVLTF
once	TRBJ1-4	NA	15	TRBV4-1	TGCGCCAGCAGCCAAGTGTACGGGGTGGGGGAAAAACTGTTTTTT	CASSQVYGVGEKLFF
NA	TRBJ1-1	NA	15	TRBV7-2	TGTGCCAGCAGCTTAGTAGTGGGGGGTGGCACTGAAGCTTTCTTT	CASSLVVGGGTEAFF
NA	TRBJ1-1	NA	15	TRBV3-1/TRBV3-2	TGTGCCAGCAGCTCCGGGAGTCAGCCGAACACTGAAGCTTTCTTT	CASSSGSQPNTEAFF
NA	TRBJ2-3	TRBD1	14	TRBV5-1	TGCGCCAGCAGCTTATTAGGGACAGGTGATACGCAGTATTTT	CASSLLGTGDTQYF
NA	TRBJ2-2	NA	13	TRBV24-1	TGTGCCACCAGTCCGGGGGACACCGGGGAGCTGTTTTTT	CATSPGDTGELFF
NA	TRBJ1-5	TRBD1	16	TRBV30	TGTGCCTGGAGTCCAAGGGGACAGGGAGGCAATCAGCCCCAGCATTTT	CAWSPRGQGGNQPQHF
NA	TRBJ2-1	TRBD2	16	TRBV3-1/TRBV3-2	TGTGCCAGCAGCCAACCCGGGACTAGCCCCCACAATGAGCAGTTCTTC	CASSQPGTSPHNEQFF
NA	TRBJ1-1	NA	14	TRBV4-1	TGCGCCAGCAGCCCTGGGCCGACGAACACTGAAGCTTTCTTT	CASSPGPTNTEAFF
NA	TRBJ2-3	TRBD2	15	TRBV13	TGTGCCAGCAGCTCAAAGCGGGGGGCAGTGGATACGCAGTATTTT	CASSSKRGAVDTQYF
once	TRBJ2-7	TRBD2	15	TRBV7-9	TGTGCCAGCAGCCCCCAGGGAGGGACCTCCTACGAGCAGTACTTC	CASSPQGGTSYEQYF
NA	TRBJ1-4	TRBD1	15	TRBV2	TGTGCCAGCAATTTTCCCGGGACAGTTAATGAAAAACTGTTTTTT	CASNFPGTVNEKLFF
NA	TRBJ2-3	TRBD2	16	TRBV9	TGTGCCAGCAGCGTGGCTATAGCGGGGGGCACAGATACGCAGTATTTT	CASSVAIAGGTDTQYF
NA	TRBJ2-3	NA	16	TRBV5-1	TGCGCCAGCAGCTTCGGGACAACCACTAGCACAGATACGCAGTATTTT	CASSFGTTTSTDTQYF
NA	TRBJ2-3	NA	16	TRBV7-2	TGTGCCAGCAGCCTTAAGCGGCGGAAGGGCCCAGATACGCAGTATTTT	CASSLKRRKGPDTQYF
NA	TRBJ1-6	NA	15	TRBV5-1	TGCGCCAGCAGCTTGGAGCCGGGGGTGAATTCACCCCTCCACTTT	CASSLEPGVNSPLHF
NA	TRBJ1-1	NA	17	TRBV29-1	TGCAGCGTTGATGCTCCTTGGGGTTTACAGGCTTTCACTGAAGCTTTCTTT	CSVDAPWGLQAFTEAFF
NA	TRBJ2-1	NA	13	TRBV9	TGTGCCAGCAGCTCCCAATCCTACAATGAGCAGTTCTTC	CASSSQSYNEQFF
NA	TRBJ2-5	NA	12	TRBV30	TGTGCCTGGAGTGGCCCACTAGAGACCCAGTACTTC	CAWSGPLETQYF
NA	TRBJ2-5	TRBD1	16	TRBV27	TGTGCCAGCAGTAGACAGGGGTCCCCTTTCCAAGAGACCCAGTACTTC	CASSRQGSPFQETQYF
NA	TRBJ1-1	TRBD1	14	TRBV18	TGTGCCAGCTCGACGGGGACAGGGAACACTGAAGCTTTCTTT	CASSTGTGNTEAFF